This TCR beta chain originates from a study of shared clonotypes between healthy human individuals. Germline lookup yields CDR1 MNHEY and CDR2 SMNVEV (reference sequence). The CDR3 spans 15 residues. V gave up 5 bases and J gave up 6 bases; unmatched junction bases: 5. The table came from immunoSEQ multiplex PCR; TCRdb's copy has only in-frame clones and leaves some out. The sample consists of about 1 million clones, around 78% of them appearing once. This sequence originates from a man younger than 30 in good health. Some clones in this sample may be carry-over from other donors' samples. The rearrangement uses TRBV27 and TRBJ2-7; TRBD2 aligns across 15 bases. The source material was memory CD4+ T cells from PBMCs. Subset specified: CD45RA-negative fraction. DNA of the CDR3: TGTGCCAGCAGTCCAGGACTAGCGGGAGGGGTCGAGCAGTACTTC. This encodes CASSPGLAGGVEQYF.